The clone carrying this T cell receptor beta chain was seen a handful of times. This record comes from a study of T-cell memory formation after mild COVID-19. One entry per CDR3 protein, called by TCRdb with MiXCR from the 5' RACE reads. The sample records about 470,000 distinct CDR3 sequences, about 18% being singletons. V was pared by 7 bases and J by 10 bases, with 16 bases between. This CDR3 has 12 amino acids. The sequenced sample was PBMCs or a T cell subset sorted from them (not recorded which). The sequence was obtained from an adult woman who had mild COVID-19 (a few samples of this study predate the infection). Cell type and time point are not known. The chain carries TRBV12-3 or TRBV12-4 and TRBJ1-1, with D perhaps matching TRBD1 (6 bases). The CDR3 reads CASTAAGGAAFF. In DNA, the CDR3 is TGTGCCAGCACCGCCGCGGGGGGCGCAGCTTTCTTT.